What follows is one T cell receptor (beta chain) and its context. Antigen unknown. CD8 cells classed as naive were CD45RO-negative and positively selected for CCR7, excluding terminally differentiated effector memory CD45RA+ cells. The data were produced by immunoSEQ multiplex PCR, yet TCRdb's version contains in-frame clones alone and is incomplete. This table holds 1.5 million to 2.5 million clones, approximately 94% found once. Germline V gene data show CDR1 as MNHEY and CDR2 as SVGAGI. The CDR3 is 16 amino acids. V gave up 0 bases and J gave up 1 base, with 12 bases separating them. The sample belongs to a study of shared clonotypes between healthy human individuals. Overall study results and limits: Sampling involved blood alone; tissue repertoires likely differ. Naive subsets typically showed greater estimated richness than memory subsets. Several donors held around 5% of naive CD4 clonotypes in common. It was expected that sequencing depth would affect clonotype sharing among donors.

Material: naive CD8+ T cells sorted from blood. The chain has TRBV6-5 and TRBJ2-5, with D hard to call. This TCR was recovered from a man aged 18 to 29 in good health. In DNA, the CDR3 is TGTGCCAGCAGTTACTCAAAGGCACACTTCCAAGAGACCCAGTACTTC. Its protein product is CASSYSKAHFQETQYF.